The 2 T cell receptor beta chains given below trace back to one sample, sequenced in a study of monozygotic twins with inflammatory bowel disease. TCRdb derives one entry per CDR3 protein from the 5' RACE reads, leaving out DNA. Recorded here are about 450,000 distinct CDR3 sequences; the top ten clones represent about 2.6%. Material: blood. The receptors derive from a human donor with ulcerative colitis or Crohn's disease, or a healthy co-twin of an affected twin (not recorded which).

The V and J genes are TRBV7-6 and TRBJ2-1; TCRdb picks TRBD1, but there is no DNA to check that call. Germline V lookup: CDR1 SGHVS, CDR2 FNYEAQ. The CDR3 totals 13 residues. CDR3 sequence: CASKGQGLNEQFF.

This sequence joins TRBV12-3 or TRBV12-4 and TRBJ2-4. The CDR3 loop spans 15 amino acids. The CDR3 here is CASSPRVLAKNIQYF.